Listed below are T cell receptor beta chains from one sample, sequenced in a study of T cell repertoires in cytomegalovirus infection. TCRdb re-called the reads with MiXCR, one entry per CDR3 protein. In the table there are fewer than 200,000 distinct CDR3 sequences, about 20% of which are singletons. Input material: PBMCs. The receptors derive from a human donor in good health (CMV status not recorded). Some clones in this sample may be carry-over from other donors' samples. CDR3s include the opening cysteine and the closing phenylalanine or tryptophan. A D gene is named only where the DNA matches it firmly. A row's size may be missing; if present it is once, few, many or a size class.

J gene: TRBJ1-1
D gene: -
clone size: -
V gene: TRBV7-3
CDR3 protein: CASSLPTQNTEAFF
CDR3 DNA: TGTGCCAGCAGCTTACCGACCCAGAACACTGAAGCTTTCTTT

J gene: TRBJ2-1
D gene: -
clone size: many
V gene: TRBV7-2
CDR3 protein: CASSLNPADYNEQFF
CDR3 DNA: TGTGCCAGCAGCTTAAACCCAGCGGACTACAATGAGCAGTTCTTC

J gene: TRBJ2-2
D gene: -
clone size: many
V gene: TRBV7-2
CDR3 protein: CASSPRARTNTGELFF
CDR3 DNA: TGTGCCAGCAGCCCGCGGGCCCGGACCAACACCGGGGAGCTGTTTTTT

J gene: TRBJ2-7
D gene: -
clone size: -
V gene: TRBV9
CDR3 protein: CASSVGGSVTSYEQYF
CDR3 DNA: TGTGCCAGCAGCGTAGGGGGTAGCGTCACCTCCTACGAGCAGTACTTC

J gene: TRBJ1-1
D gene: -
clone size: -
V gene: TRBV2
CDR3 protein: CASSVEGTNTEAFF
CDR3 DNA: TGTGCCAGCAGTGTCGAAGGGACCAACACTGAAGCTTTCTTT

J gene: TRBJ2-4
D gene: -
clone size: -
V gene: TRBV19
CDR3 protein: CASSRPYREGTKNIQYF
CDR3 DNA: TGTGCCAGTAGTAGGCCGTACAGGGAGGGAACCAAAAACATTCAGTACTTC

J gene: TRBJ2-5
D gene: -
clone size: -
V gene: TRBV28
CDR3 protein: CASTHRTLGETQYF
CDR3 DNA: TGTGCCAGCACCCACAGGACCCTTGGGGAGACCCAGTACTTC

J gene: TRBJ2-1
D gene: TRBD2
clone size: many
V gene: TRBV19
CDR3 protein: CASSTRLAGGSNEQFF
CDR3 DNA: TGTGCCAGTAGTACCCGACTAGCGGGGGGCTCAAATGAGCAGTTCTTC

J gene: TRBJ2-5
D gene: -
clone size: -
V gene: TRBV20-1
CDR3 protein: CSARHPSRGETQYF
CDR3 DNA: TGCAGTGCGCGACATCCGTCCCGTGGGGAGACCCAGTACTTC

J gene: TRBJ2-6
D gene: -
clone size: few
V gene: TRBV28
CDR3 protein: CASSLNSQGGSGANVLTF
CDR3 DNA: TGTGCCAGCAGTTTAAATTCACAGGGAGGCTCTGGGGCCAACGTCCTGACTTTC

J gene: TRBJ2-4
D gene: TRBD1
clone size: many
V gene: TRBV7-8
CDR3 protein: CASSLGGGQGNIQYF
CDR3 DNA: TGTGCCAGCAGCTTAGGGGGGGGACAGGGGAACATTCAGTACTTC

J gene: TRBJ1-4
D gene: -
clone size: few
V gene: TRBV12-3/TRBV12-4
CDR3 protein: CASRSREGGEKLFF
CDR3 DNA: TGTGCCAGCAGGTCGCGGGAGGGAGGTGAAAAACTGTTTTTT

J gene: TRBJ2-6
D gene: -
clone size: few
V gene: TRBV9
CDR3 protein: CASRDSSGAGANVLTF
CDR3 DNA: TGTGCCAGCAGAGACTCCTCAGGGGCTGGGGCCAACGTCCTGACTTTC

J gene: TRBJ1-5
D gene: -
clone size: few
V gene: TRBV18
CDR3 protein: CASSPPQVGSQPQHF
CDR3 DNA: TGTGCCAGCTCACCACCACAAGTGGGAAGTCAGCCCCAGCATTTT

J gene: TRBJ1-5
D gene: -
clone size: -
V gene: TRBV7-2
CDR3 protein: CASSLKGQGNQPQHF
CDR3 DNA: TGTGCCAGCAGCTTGAAGGGGCAAGGCAATCAGCCCCAGCATTTT

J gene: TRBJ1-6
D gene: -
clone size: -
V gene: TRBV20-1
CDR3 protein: CSAHGTGGDSPLHF
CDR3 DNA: TGCAGTGCCCATGGGACGGGAGGCGATTCACCCCTCCACTTT

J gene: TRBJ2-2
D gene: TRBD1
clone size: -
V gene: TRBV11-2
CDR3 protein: CASSYGQGGELFF
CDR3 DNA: TGTGCCAGCAGCTATGGACAGGGCGGGGAGCTGTTTTTT

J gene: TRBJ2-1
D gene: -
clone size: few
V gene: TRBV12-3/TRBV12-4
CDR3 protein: CASSNPRQESSYNEQFF
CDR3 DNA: TGTGCCAGCAGTAACCCAAGACAGGAAAGCTCCTACAATGAGCAGTTCTTC

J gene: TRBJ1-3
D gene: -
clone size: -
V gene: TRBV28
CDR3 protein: CASSRLRSSGNTIYF
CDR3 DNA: TGTGCCAGCAGTCGACTCAGGAGCTCTGGAAACACCATATATTTT

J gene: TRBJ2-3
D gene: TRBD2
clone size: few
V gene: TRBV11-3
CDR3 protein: CASSRGEAGGADTQYF
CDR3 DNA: TGTGCCAGCAGCCGCGGAGAAGCGGGAGGGGCAGATACGCAGTATTTT

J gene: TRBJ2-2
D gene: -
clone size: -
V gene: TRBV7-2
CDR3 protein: CASSRPPGGTGELFF
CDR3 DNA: TGTGCCAGCAGCCGTCCCCCCGGGGGCACCGGGGAGCTGTTTTTT

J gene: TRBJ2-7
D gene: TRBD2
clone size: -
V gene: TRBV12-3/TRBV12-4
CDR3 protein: CASSQLAGQPPEQYF
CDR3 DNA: TGTGCCAGCAGCCAACTAGCGGGGCAACCTCCCGAGCAGTACTTC

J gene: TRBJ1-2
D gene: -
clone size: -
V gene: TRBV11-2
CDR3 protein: CASSSDLRIYGYTF
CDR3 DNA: TGTGCCAGCAGCTCGGACCTAAGAATCTATGGCTACACCTTC

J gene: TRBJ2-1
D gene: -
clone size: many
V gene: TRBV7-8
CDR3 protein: CASSPGAGAPSSYNEQFF
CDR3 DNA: TGTGCCAGCAGCCCAGGGGCGGGGGCCCCAAGCTCCTACAATGAGCAGTTCTTC

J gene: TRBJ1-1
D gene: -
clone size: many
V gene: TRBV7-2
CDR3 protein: CASSFEVNTEAFF
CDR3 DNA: TGTGCCAGCAGCTTTGAAGTGAACACTGAAGCTTTCTTT

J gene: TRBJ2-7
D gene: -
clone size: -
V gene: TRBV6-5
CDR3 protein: CASSYSPGRTYEQYF
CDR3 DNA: TGTGCCAGCAGTTACTCCCCAGGGAGAACCTACGAGCAGTACTTC

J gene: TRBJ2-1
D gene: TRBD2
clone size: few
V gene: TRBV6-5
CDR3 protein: CASSYSSRGLVGNEQFF
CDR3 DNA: TGTGCCAGCAGTTACTCGAGTAGGGGACTAGTCGGCAATGAGCAGTTCTTC

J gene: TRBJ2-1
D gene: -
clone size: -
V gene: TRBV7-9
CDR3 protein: CDSSLLGPNYNEQFF
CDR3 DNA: TGTGACAGCAGCTTACTTGGACCCAACTACAATGAGCAGTTCTTC

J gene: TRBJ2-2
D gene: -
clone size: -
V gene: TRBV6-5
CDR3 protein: CATSFGSNTGELFF
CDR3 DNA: TGTGCCACCTCCTTCGGGTCGAACACCGGGGAGCTGTTTTTT

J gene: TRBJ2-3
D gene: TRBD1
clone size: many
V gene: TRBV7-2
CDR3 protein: CASSVGQSSTDTQYF
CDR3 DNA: TGTGCCAGCAGCGTGGGACAGTCTAGCACAGATACGCAGTATTTT

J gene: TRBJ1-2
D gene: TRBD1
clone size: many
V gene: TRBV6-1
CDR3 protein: CASSAGGWGYGYTF
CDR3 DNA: TGTGCCAGCAGCGCAGGGGGATGGGGCTATGGCTACACCTTC

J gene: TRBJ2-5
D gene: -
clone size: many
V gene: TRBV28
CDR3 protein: CAIKALDRPQETQYF
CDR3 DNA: TGTGCCATCAAGGCCCTGGACAGACCGCAAGAGACCCAGTACTTC

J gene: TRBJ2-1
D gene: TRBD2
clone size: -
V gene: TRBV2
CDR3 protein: CASSPSGSGSGEQFF
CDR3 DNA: TGTGCCAGCAGCCCTAGCGGGAGCGGCTCGGGCGAGCAGTTCTTC

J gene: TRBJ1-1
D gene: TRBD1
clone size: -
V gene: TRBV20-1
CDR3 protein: CSAGQGLTEAFF
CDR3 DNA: TGCAGTGCCGGACAGGGGTTAACTGAAGCTTTCTTT

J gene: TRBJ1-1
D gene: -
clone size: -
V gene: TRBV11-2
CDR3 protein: CASSSLGGNAFF
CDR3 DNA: TGTGCCAGCAGCTCCCTCGGAGGCAATGCTTTCTTT

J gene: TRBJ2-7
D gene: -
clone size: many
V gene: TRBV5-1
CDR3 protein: CASSLLPQSTYEQYF
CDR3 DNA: TGCGCCAGCAGCTTGCTCCCTCAATCTACCTACGAGCAGTACTTC

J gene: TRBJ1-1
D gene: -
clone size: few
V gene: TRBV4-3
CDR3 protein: CASSQDAAGEAFF
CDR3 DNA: TGCGCCAGCAGCCAAGATGCGGCAGGAGAAGCTTTCTTT

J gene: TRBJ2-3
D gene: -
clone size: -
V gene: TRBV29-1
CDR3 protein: CSVETAQGTDTQYF
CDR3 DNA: TGCAGCGTTGAAACGGCCCAGGGCACAGATACGCAGTATTTT

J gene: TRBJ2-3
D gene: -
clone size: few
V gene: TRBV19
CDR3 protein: CASSTGEGTDTQYF
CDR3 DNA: TGTGCCAGTAGTACCGGAGAAGGCACAGATACGCAGTATTTT

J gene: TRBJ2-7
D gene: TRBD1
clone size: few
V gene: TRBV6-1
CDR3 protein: CASRSLHRGPTYEQYF
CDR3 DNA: TGTGCCAGCAGGTCACTTCACAGGGGTCCTACCTACGAGCAGTACTTC

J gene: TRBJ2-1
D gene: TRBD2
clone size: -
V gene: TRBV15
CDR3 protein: CATSSRQRGSYNEQFF
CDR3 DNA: TGTGCCACCAGCAGTCGACAGCGGGGCTCCTACAATGAGCAGTTCTTC

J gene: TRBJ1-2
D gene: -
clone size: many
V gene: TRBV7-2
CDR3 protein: CASSLALPGLDGYTF
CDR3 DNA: TGTGCCAGCAGCTTAGCCCTGCCTGGATTGGATGGCTACACCTTC

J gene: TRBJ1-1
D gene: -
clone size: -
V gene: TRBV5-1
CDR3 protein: CASSLEAGARGGTEAFF
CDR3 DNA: TGCGCCAGCAGCTTGGAGGCGGGGGCGCGTGGCGGCACTGAAGCTTTCTTT

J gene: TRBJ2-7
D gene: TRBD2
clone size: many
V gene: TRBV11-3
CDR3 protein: CASSSRSSGRFYEQYF
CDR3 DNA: TGTGCCAGCAGCTCCAGGTCTAGCGGGAGGTTCTACGAGCAGTACTTC

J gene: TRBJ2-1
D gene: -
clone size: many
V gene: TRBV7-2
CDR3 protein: CASSSDVGRTYNEQFF
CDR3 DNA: TGTGCCAGCAGCTCGGACGTTGGGCGGACCTACAATGAGCAGTTCTTC

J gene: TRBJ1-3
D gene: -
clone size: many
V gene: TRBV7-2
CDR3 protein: CASSLGWGPGNTIYF
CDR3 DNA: TGTGCCAGCAGCTTAGGTTGGGGGCCTGGAAACACCATATATTTT

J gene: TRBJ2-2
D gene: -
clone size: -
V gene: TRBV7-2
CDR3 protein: CASRYRRGTLTGELFF
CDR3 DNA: TGTGCCAGCAGATACCGTCGAGGGACCCTCACCGGGGAGCTGTTTTTT

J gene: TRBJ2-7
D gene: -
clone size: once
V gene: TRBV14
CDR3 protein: CASSQDRRPHEQYF
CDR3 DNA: TGTGCCAGCAGCCAAGACAGGAGACCCCACGAGCAGTACTTC

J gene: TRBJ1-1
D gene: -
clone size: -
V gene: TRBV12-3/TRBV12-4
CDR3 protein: CASSVSGVGEAFF
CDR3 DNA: TGTGCCAGCAGTGTTTCTGGGGTCGGGGAAGCTTTCTTT

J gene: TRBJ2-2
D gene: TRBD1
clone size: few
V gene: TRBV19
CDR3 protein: CASGPTGGFSRGELFF
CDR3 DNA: TGTGCCAGTGGACCGACAGGGGGCTTTTCCCGCGGGGAGCTGTTTTTT

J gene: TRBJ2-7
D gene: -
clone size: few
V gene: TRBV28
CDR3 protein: CASSSGDSEQYF
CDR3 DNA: TGTGCCAGCAGTTCTGGGGATAGCGAGCAGTACTTC

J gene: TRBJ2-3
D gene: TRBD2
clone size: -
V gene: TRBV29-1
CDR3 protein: CSVVLAATQYF
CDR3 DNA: TGCAGCGTTGTTCTAGCGGCCACGCAGTATTTT

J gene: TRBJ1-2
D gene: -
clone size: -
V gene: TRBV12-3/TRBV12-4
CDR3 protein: CASSLGTSLYGYTF
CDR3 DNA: TGTGCCAGCAGTTTGGGGACCTCACTTTATGGCTACACCTTC

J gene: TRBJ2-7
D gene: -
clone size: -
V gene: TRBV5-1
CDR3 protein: CASSLTPLGNRYEQYF
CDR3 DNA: TGCGCCAGCAGCTTGACGCCCCTGGGGAATCGGTACGAGCAGTACTTC

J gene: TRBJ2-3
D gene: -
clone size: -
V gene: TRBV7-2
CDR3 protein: CDSSLLGASTDTQYF
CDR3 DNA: TGTGACAGCAGCTTACTGGGAGCAAGCACAGATACGCAGTATTTT